This T cell receptor (beta chain) was sequenced during a study of cytomegalovirus exposure and HLA in healthy donors. PCR used 60 Vbeta primers and 13 Jbeta primers. Clones were read by immunoSEQ multiplex PCR, and TCRdb kept only the in-frame ones, dropping some. This sample yields 60,000 to 70,000 clones, of which around four fifths are seen a single time; 5% belongs to the top ten. Germline lookup yields CDR1 SGHDT and CDR2 YYEEEE. Trimming removed 4 bases from V and 0 bases from J; junction bases left unmatched: 7. The CDR3 has 15 amino acids. The receptor was isolated from a male donor in good health and CMV-seropositive. V usage is TRBV5-6 and J usage is TRBJ2-7; 7 positions match TRBD1. The source material was PBMCs. This chain's CDR3 is CASSQTGSLSYEQYF. The CDR3, as DNA: TGTGCCAGCAGCCAGACAGGGAGTCTCTCCTACGAGCAGTACTTC.